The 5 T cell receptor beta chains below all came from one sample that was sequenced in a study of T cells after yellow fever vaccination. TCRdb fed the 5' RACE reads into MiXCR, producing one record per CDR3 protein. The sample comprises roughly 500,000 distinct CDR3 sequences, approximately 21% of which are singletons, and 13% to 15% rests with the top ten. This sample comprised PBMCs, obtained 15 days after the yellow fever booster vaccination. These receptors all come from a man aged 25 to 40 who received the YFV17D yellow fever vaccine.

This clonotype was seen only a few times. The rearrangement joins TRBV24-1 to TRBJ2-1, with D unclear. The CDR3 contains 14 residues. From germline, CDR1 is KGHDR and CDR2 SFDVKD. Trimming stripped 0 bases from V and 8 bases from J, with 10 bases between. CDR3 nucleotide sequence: TGTGCCACCAGTGATTTGGCCCGTGGAGATGAGCAGTTCTTC. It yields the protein CATSDLARGDEQFF.

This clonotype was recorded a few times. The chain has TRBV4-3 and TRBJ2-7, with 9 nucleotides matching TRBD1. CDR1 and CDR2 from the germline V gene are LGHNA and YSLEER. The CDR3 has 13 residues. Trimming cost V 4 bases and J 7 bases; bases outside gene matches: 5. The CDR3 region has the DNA TGCGCCAGCAGCCTTACAGGGGGCAAAGAGCAGTACTTC. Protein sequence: CASSLTGGKEQYF.

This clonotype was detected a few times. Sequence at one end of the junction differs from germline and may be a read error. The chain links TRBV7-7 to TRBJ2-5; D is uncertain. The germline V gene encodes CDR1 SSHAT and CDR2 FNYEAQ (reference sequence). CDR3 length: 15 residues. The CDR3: CASSLTTDDQETQYF. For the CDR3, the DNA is TGTGCTAGCAGCTTAACCACAGACGACCAAGAGACCCAGTACTTC.

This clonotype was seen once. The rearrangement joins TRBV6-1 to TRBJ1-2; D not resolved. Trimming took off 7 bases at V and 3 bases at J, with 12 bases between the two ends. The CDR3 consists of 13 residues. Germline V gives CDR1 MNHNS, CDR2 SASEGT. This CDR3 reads CASKSMSDYGYTF. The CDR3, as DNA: TGTGCCAGCAAATCGATGTCTGACTATGGCTACACCTTC.

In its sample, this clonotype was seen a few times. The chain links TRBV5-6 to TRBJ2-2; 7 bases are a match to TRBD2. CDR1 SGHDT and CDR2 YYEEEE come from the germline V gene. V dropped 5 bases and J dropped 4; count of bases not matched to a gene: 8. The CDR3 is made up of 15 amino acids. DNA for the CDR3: TGTGCCAGCAGGCCTTCTAGCGGACCCACCGGGGAGCTGTTTTTT. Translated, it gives CASRPSSGPTGELFF.